The clone carrying this T cell receptor (beta chain) was detected ten times or more. Antigen unknown. This sample stems from a study of T cells in Graves' hyperthyroidism and ophthalmopathy. Study-wide findings and caveats: Ophthalmopathy and stable hyperthyroidism were told apart by a 13 V-J model. Most clonotypes that expanded in the thyroid above 0.001 also showed up in blood.

CDR3 length: 15 residues. V was cut by 5 bases and J by 5 bases, with 18 bases left in between. The germline gives CDR1 SGHTA, CDR2 FQGNSA. Amplification targeted TCR beta CDR3 regions from RNA transcripts. HTBI primers were employed in a first-round RT-PCR of the TCR CDR3. MiXCR was run by TCRdb on the multiplex PCR reads, yielding one entry per CDR3 protein. The repertoire holds 300,000 to 450,000 distinct CDR3 sequences, with 14% as singletons. Ophthalmopathy cases scored 3 or more on the Clinical Activity Score and 4 or more on NOSPECS grade, with duration below 3 months. The diagnostic basis comprised clinical symptoms, serum thyroxine and TRAb, thyroid ultrasound and orbital computed tomography.

The TCR was taken from a woman aged 30 to 39 with Graves' ophthalmopathy. Sequencing was carried out using blood. The rearrangement joins TRBV7-2 to TRBJ2-5, with D maybe TRBD2 (5 bases). The CDR3 DNA is TGTGCCAGCAGCCTTCGGGGAAGGGAGTGGGAGACCCAGTACTTC. It codes for CASSLRGREWETQYF.